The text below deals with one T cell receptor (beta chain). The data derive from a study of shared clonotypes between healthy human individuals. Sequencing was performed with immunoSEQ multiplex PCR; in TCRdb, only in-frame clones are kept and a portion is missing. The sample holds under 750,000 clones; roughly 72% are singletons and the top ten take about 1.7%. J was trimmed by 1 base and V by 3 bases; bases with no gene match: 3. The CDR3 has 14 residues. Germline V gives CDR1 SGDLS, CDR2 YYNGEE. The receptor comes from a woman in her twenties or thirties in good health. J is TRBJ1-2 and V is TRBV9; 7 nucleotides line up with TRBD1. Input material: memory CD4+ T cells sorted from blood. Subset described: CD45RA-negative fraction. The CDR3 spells CASSARGLNYGYTF. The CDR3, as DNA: TGTGCCAGCAGCGCAAGGGGGCTTAACTATGGCTACACCTTC.